This record looks at one T cell receptor beta chain sequence and its context. CDR3 length equals 14 residues. V lost 5 bases to trimming and J lost 9 bases; unmatched junction nucleotides: 10. Germline V CDR1 and CDR2: SGHRS, YFSETQ. This sample is part of a study of blood T cell repertoires in COVID-19. Background on the study: Material from acute and convalescent COVID-19 was sourced from the United States, Italy and Spain. T cells, B-cell-depleted T cells, or PBMCs provided the cDNA or gDNA that served as material.

Those enrolled, adults aged roughly 18 to 100 years, came from roughly 23 US areas. Data came from immunoSEQ multiplex PCR; TCRdb stores just in-frame clones and leaves some out. Here the sample spans around 200,000 clones, around 86% being singletons. Sequencing input: PBMCs or T cells enriched from blood (not recorded which). The V call is TRBV5-1, the J call TRBJ2-4; 8 bases are shared with TRBD1. The clonotype was recovered from a woman in her 40s with acute COVID-19. CDR3 loop: CASRDQGAGIIQYF. The DNA of the CDR3 is TGCGCCAGCAGAGACCAGGGGGCTGGTATCATTCAGTACTTC.